Detailed here is one T cell receptor beta chain. Its target is not known. Sample-barcoded 5' priming and a J-beta primer mix drove a second PCR of roughly 7 to 11 cycles. Each cDNA molecule, via a template-switch adaptor with 12 random nucleotides, was tagged. TCRdb analysed the 5' RACE reads with MiXCR anew, one entry per CDR3 protein. The sample carries hundreds of thousands of distinct CDR3 sequences, approximately 49% recorded once. This record belongs to a study of blood T cells in healthy people across ages. Whole-study findings and limits: With age, beta diversity per million T cells declined roughly linearly, significantly by 30 to 40.

The authors extracted at least 6 micrograms of total RNA per sample. CDR3 length: 14 residues. Germline V gives CDR1 SGHRS, CDR2 YFSETQ. Trimming took 5 bases from V and 7 from J; bases not matched to a gene: 9. The sample taken for sequencing was blood. The receptor comes from a woman aged 60-75 years in good health. This chain connects TRBV5-1 to TRBJ2-1; 7 bases are shared with TRBD1. In DNA form, the CDR3 reads TGCGCCAGCAGTCGGGACAGCAATAGTAATGAGCAGTTCTTC. This gives the protein CASSRDSNSNEQFF.